The 16 T cell receptor beta chains below were found in one sample sequenced in a study of blood T cell repertoires in COVID-19. Clones were sequenced by immunoSEQ multiplex PCR, and TCRdb holds only the in-frame ones, with some missing. Seen here are 200,000 to 300,000 clones, roughly 84% observed once, and the top ten hold over 2%. The sample taken for sequencing was peripheral blood. These TCRs come from a man in his forties or fifties who had recovered from COVID-19.

The V and J genes are TRBV27 and TRBJ2-6; tentatively, D is TRBD2 (6 bases). This CDR3 is 16 amino acids long. CDR1 and CDR2 from the germline V gene are MNHEY and SMNVEV (reference sequence). V lost 5 bases to trimming and J lost 2 bases, with 13 bases between them. The chain's CDR3 is CASSPWEVTGANVLTF. CDR3 sequence (DNA): TGTGCCAGCAGTCCTTGGGAGGTTACTGGGGCCAACGTCCTGACTTTC.

The CDR3 DNA follows: TGTGCCAGCAGCCCCATGGGACTTGCCACCTACGAGCAGTACTTC. It is translated as CASSPMGLATYEQYF. The genes are TRBV11-2 and TRBJ2-7; tentative D call: TRBD2 (6 bases). The CDR3 consists of 15 residues. Trimming stripped 5 bases from V and 2 bases from J, with 16 bases between. Germline V gives CDR1 SGHAT, CDR2 FQNNGV. Drawing the rest from reference TRBV11-2 and TRBJ2-7, the complete variable domain is EAGVAQSPRYKIIEKRQSVAFWCNPISGHATLYWYQQILGQGPKLLIQFQNNGVVDDSQLPKDRFSAERLKGVDSTLKIQPAKLEDSAVYLCASSPMGLATYEQYFGPGTRLTVT.

The CDR3 region is CASSQFGGGDSPLHF. Here the CDR3 DNA reads TGTGCCAGCAGCCAATTTGGAGGGGGGGATTCACCCCTCCACTTT. The gene calls are TRBV14 and TRBJ1-6, with D possibly matching TRBD1 (6 bases). Germline values: CDR1 SGHDN, CDR2 FVKESK. Deletions cut 2 bases from V and 8 bases from J, with 13 bases between. The CDR3 consists of 15 residues.

The rearrangement uses TRBV19 and TRBJ2-3; a weak D match, TRBD2 (6 bases). Trimming pared 3 bases from V and 1 base from J, leaving 11 bases between. The germline V gene has CDR1 LNHDA and CDR2 SQIVND (reference sequence). The length of the CDR3 is 15 residues. CDR3 amino acids: CASSIRRGGTDTQYF. In DNA form, the CDR3 reads TGTGCCAGTAGTATTAGGCGGGGAGGCACAGATACGCAGTATTTT.

V gene TRBV7-9 combines with J gene TRBJ1-2; 8 positions match TRBD1. From germline, CDR1 is SEHNR and CDR2 FQNEAQ (reference sequence). The CDR3 spans 14 residues. The V and J ends lost 3 bases and 8 bases, in that order; junction bases with no gene match: 8. As DNA, the CDR3 is TGTGCCAGCAGCTTTAACTCAGGGGGCTACGGCTACACCTTC. It codes for CASSFNSGGYGYTF.

The J gene is TRBJ1-1, the V gene TRBV27; 8 positions agree with TRBD1. V lost 3 bases and J lost 0; bases outside the gene matches: 3. The germline gives CDR1 MNHEY, CDR2 SMNVEV (reference sequence). This CDR3 contains 15 residues. This chain's CDR3 is CASSLDRVLNTEAFF. CDR3 DNA: TGTGCCAGCAGTTTGGACAGGGTATTGAACACTGAAGCTTTCTTT.

The rearrangement joins TRBV12-3 or TRBV12-4 to TRBJ1-2; the match to TRBD1 covers 9 bases. V shed 6 bases and J 3 bases; nucleotides not matched to a gene: 2. This CDR3 is built from 13 residues. The CDR3 DNA reads TGTGCCAGCAGACAGGGGGCGGACTATGGCTACACCTTC. It translates to CASRQGADYGYTF.

The gene calls are TRBV5-1 and TRBJ1-1; D is unclear. Trimming cost V 2 bases and J 4 bases, with 12 bases left between them. Germline values: CDR1 SGHRS, CDR2 YFSETQ. CDR3 size: 14 residues. CDR3 residues: CASSFEVPGTEAFF. CDR3 bases: TGCGCCAGCAGCTTCGAGGTTCCTGGCACTGAAGCTTTCTTT.

This chain uses TRBV27 with TRBJ2-5; 9 nucleotides match TRBD1. The junction had 20 bases not matched to a gene; V was cut back by 5 bases and J by 4 bases. The CDR3 runs 19 residues. CDR1 and CDR2 from the germline V gene are MNHEY and SMNVEV (reference sequence). CDR3 nucleotide sequence: TGTGCCAGCAGTCGACTCCACTCCTCGGGGGGACAGGGCATAGAGACCCAGTACTTC. Translation: CASSRLHSSGGQGIETQYF.

V and J are TRBV6-5 and TRBJ2-1; 9 bases are shared with TRBD2. After removal of 8 bases from V and 15 bases from J, the junction contained 20 bases not matched to a gene. The CDR3 extends over 15 amino acids. The V gene's germline CDR1 is MNHEY and CDR2 SVGAGI. DNA of the CDR3: TGTGCCAGCCACGTGGACCGTTCGCGGGGGGGCACTCCGTTCTTC. It yields the protein CASHVDRSRGGTPFF.

The chain combines TRBV6-1 with TRBJ2-5; a possible D gene is TRBD2 (5 bases). Trimming left V 1 base short and J 5 bases short, with 8 bases between. The CDR3 sequence is 13 residues long. CDR1 is MNHNS, CDR2 SASEGT, per germline. The DNA for the CDR3 is TGTGCCAGCAGTGAAGGGGAGTTGGAGACCCAGTACTTC. Translation gives CASSEGELETQYF.

The chain links TRBV7-8 to TRBJ2-3; tentatively, D is TRBD2 (6 bases). Per germline, CDR1 SGHVS and CDR2 FQNEAQ. There are 15 residues in the CDR3. Trimming pared 2 bases from V and 4 bases from J, leaving 13 bases between. The CDR3 DNA sequence: TGTGCCAGCAGCTTACAACTAGCAGGGTCAGATACGCAGTATTTT. It yields the protein CASSLQLAGSDTQYF.

This chain joins TRBV29-1 and TRBJ2-5; 9 bases align to TRBD2. This CDR3 has 14 residues. Germline CDR1 is SQVTM and CDR2 is ANQGSEA. J was trimmed by 4 bases and V by 0 bases; bases with no gene match: 3. The CDR3 is CSVEDALAGETQYF. The CDR3 region has the DNA TGCAGCGTTGAAGATGCACTAGCGGGAGAGACCCAGTACTTC.

The V call is TRBV9, the J call TRBJ2-2; maybe TRBD1 (6 bases). The ends were cut back, 0 bases at V and 1 base at J, with 7 bases in the middle. The germline CDR1 and CDR2 sequences are SGDLS and YYNGEE. This CDR3 spans 15 amino acids. The CDR3 reads CASSVAGQNTGELFF. The DNA for the CDR3 is TGTGCCAGCAGCGTAGCGGGACAGAACACCGGGGAGCTGTTTTTT.

The chain links TRBV29-1 to TRBJ2-3; TRBD2 matches 14 bases. J lost 5 bases, V lost 5 bases, and 9 bases had no gene match. The germline gives CDR1 SQVTM, CDR2 ANQGSEA. The CDR3 sequence is 16 residues long. The CDR3 coding sequence is TGCAGCGTTCTTCTTGGACTAGCGGGGGGCGTAGATACGCAGTATTTT. Protein product: CSVLLGLAGGVDTQYF.

This chain connects TRBV5-1 to TRBJ2-3, with TRBD2 matching 10 bases. Trimming removed 3 bases from V and 0 bases from J; junction bases left unmatched: 10. Per the germline V gene, CDR1 is SGHRS and CDR2 is YFSETQ. The CDR3 spans 18 residues. The CDR3 bases are TGCGCCAGCAGCTCAGGCGGGGCTAGCGGGGGTAGCACAGATACGCAGTATTTT. Encoded protein: CASSSGGASGGSTDTQYF.